The source of this T cell receptor (beta chain) is a study of human T cells and chemical hapten exposure. At the level of the study: There were per-sample TCR yield variations, arising mainly from small pooled library volume differences.

This clonotype was counted a few times. What it binds is unknown. Time point here: healthy volunteer bleed at 2 weeks. Someone pulled total RNA out of unfractionated whole blood. Study results and caveats: TCRs at a frequency above 1 in 1000 stayed unchanged with DPC sensitization.

Looked up from germline, CDR1 is DFQATT and CDR2 is SNEGSKA (reference sequence). This CDR3 comprises 14 residues. V was pared by 6 bases and J by 8 bases, with 22 bases between. TCRdb called the RACE reads again in MiXCR, with one record for every CDR3 protein. The sample holds over 85,000 distinct CDR3 sequences, 8.5% to 9% seen once. The source is a female donor in good health. Some clones in this sample may be carry-over from other donors' samples. The rearrangement uses TRBV20-1 and TRBJ1-1; maybe TRBD1 (5 bases). Sequences were obtained from whole blood. The CDR3 loop is CSASDNFRAREAFF. CDR3 DNA sequence: TGCAGTGCCAGTGACAATTTCAGGGCGAGGGAAGCTTTCTTT.